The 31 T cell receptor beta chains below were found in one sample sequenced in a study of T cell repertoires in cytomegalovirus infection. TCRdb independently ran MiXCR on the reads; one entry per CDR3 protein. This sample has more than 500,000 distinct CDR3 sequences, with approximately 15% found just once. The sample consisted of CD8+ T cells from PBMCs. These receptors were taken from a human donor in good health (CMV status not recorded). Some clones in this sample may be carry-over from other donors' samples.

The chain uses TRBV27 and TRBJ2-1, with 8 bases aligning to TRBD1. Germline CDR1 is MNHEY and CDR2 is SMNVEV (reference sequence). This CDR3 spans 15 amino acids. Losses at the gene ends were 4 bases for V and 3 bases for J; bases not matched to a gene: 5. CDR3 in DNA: TGTGCCAGCAGTTCCACAGGGGGTTACTACAATGAGCAGTTCTTC. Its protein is CASSSTGGYYNEQFF.

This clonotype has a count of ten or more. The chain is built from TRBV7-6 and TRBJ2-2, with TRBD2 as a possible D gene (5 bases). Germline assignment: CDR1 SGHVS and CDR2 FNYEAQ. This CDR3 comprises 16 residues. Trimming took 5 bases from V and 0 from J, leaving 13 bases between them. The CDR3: CASSPPDGANTGELFF. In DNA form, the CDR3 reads TGTGCCAGCAGCCCGCCTGACGGGGCGAACACCGGGGAGCTGTTTTTT.

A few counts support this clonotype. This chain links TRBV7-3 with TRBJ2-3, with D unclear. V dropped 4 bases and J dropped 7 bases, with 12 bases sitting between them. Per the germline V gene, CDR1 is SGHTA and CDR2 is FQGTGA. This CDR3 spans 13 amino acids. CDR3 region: CASSSTPGNTQYF. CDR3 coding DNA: TGTGCCAGCAGCTCCACCCCGGGTAATACGCAGTATTTT.

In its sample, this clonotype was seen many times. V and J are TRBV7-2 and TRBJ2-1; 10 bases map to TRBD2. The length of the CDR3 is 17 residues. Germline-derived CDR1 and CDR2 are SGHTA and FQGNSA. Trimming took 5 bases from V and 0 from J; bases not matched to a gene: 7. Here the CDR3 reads CASSPRLAGSSYNEQFF. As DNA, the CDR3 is TGTGCCAGCAGCCCCAGACTAGCGGGCAGCTCCTACAATGAGCAGTTCTTC. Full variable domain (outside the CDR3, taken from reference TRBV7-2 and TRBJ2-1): GAGVSQSPSNKVTEKGKDVELRCDPISGHTALYWYRQSLGQGLEFLIYFQGNSAPDKSGLPSDRFSAERTGGSVSTLTIQRTQQEDSAVYLCASSPRLAGSSYNEQFFGPGTRLTVL.

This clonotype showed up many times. The CDR3 DNA sequence: TGTGCCAGCACCGTATGGACAGGAGCCTACGAGCAGTACTTC. Translation gives CASTVWTGAYEQYF. The chain joins TRBV6-1 to TRBJ2-7, with TRBD1 matching 7 bases. J was trimmed by 2 bases and V by 7 bases; bases with no gene match: 8. Per germline, CDR1 MNHNS and CDR2 SASEGT. The CDR3 spans 14 residues.

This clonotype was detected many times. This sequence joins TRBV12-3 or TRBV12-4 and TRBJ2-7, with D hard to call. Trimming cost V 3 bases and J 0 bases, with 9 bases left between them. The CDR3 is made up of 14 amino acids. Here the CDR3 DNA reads TGTGCCAGCAGTTTTGCTGACGACTCCTACGAGCAGTACTTC. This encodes CASSFADDSYEQYF.

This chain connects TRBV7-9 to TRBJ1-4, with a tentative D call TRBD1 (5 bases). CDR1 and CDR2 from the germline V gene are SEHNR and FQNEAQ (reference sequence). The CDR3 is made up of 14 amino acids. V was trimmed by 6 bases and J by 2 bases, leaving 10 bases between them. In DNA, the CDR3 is TGTGCCAGCAGTTCAGAGGGGACTAATGAAAAACTGTTTTTT. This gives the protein CASSSEGTNEKLFF.

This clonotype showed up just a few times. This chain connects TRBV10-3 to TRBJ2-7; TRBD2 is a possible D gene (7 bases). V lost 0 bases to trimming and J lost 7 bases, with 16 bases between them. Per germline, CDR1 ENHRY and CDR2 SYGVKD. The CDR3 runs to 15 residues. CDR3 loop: CAISESNREREEQYF. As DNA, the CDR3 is TGTGCCATCAGTGAGTCGAACAGGGAGCGGGAAGAGCAGTACTTC.

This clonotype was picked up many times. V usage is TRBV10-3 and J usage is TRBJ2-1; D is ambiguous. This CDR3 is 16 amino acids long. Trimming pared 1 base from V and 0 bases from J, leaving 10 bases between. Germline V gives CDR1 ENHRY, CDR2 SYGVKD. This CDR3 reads CAISELESSSYNEQFF. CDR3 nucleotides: TGTGCCATCAGTGAGTTAGAGAGTAGCTCCTACAATGAGCAGTTCTTC.

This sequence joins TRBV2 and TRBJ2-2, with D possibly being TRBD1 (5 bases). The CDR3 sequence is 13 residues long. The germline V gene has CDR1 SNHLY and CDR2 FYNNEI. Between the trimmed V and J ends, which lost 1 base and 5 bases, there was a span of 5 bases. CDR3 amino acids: CASSEDRTGELFF. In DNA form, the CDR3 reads TGTGCCAGCAGTGAAGACAGGACCGGGGAGCTGTTTTTT.

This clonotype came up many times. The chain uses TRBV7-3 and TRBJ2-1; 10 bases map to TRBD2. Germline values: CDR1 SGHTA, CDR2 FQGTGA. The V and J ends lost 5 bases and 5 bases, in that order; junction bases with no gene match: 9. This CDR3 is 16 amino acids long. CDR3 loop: CASSTTSSGSHNEQFF. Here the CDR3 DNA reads TGTGCCAGCAGCACCACTTCTAGCGGGAGTCACAATGAGCAGTTCTTC.

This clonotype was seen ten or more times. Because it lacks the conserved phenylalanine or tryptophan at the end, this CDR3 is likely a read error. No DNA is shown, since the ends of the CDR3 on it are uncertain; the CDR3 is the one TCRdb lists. This CDR3 is CASSVGLAGPPTP. The J gene is TRBJ2-4, the V gene TRBV5-6; the DNA was not compared with TRBD2, the D call given in the table. Germline V gives CDR1 SGHDT, CDR2 YYEEEE. From its first to its last residue, the CDR3 has 13 amino acids.

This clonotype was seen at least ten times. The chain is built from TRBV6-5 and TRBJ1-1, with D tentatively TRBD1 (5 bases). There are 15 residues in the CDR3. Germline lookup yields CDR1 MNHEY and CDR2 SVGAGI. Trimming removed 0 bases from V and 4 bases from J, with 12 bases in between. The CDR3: CASSYSFRVGTEAFF. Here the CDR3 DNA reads TGTGCCAGCAGTTACTCTTTCAGGGTAGGCACTGAAGCTTTCTTT.

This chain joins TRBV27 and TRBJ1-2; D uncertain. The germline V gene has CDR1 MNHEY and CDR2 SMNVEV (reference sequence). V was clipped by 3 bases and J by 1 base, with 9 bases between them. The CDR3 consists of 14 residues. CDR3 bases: TGTGCCAGCAGTTTCGCCGGGGATAACTATGGCTACACCTTC. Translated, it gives CASSFAGDNYGYTF.

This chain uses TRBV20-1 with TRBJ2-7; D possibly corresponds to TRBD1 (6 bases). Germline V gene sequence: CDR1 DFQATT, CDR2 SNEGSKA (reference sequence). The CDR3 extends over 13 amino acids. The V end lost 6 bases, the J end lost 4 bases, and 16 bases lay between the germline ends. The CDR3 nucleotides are TGCAGTGCAACGCCGGGACACCTTTACGAGCAGTACTTC. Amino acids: CSATPGHLYEQYF.

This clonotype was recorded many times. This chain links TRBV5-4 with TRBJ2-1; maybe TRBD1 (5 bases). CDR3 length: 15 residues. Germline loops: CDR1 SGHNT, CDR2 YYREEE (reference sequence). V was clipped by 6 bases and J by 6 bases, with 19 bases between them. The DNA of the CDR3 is TGTGCCAGCACCAACGACAGCCTCTCGGCCAATGAGCAGTTCTTC. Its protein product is CASTNDSLSANEQFF.

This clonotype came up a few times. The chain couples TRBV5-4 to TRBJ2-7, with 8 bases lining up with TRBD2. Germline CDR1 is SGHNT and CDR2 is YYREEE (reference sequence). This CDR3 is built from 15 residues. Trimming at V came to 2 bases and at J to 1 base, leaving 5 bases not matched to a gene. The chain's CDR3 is CASSFSGIGSYEQYF. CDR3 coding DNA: TGTGCCAGCAGCTTTAGCGGGATAGGGTCCTACGAGCAGTACTTC. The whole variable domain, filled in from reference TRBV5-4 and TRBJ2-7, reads ETGVTQSPTHLIKTRGQQVTLRCSSQSGHNTVSWYQQALGQGPQFIFQYYREEENGRGNFPPRFSGLQFPNYSSELNVNALELDDSALYLCASSFSGIGSYEQYFGPGTRLTVT.

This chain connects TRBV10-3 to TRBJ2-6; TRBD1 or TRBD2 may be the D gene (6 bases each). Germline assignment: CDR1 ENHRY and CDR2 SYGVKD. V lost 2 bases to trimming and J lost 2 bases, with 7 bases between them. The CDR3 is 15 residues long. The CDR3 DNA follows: TGTGCCATCAGTGAGCGGGGGCCTGGGGCCAACGTCCTGACTTTC. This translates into CAISERGPGANVLTF.

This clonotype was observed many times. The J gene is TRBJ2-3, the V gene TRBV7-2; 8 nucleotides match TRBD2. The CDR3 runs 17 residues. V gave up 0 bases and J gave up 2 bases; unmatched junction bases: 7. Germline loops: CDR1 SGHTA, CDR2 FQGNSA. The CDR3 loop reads CASSLALLAGLTDTQYF. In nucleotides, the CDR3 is TGTGCCAGCAGCTTAGCCCTTCTAGCGGGCCTCACAGATACGCAGTATTTT. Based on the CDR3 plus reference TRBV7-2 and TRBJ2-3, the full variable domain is GAGVSQSPSNKVTEKGKDVELRCDPISGHTALYWYRQSLGQGLEFLIYFQGNSAPDKSGLPSDRFSAERTGGSVSTLTIQRTQQEDSAVYLCASSLALLAGLTDTQYFGPGTRLTVL.

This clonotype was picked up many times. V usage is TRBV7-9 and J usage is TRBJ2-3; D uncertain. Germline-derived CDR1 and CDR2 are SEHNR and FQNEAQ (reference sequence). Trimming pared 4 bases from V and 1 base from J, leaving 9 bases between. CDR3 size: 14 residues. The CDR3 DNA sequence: TGTGCCAGCAGCTCCCACCTGGGCACAGATACGCAGTATTTT. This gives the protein CASSSHLGTDTQYF.

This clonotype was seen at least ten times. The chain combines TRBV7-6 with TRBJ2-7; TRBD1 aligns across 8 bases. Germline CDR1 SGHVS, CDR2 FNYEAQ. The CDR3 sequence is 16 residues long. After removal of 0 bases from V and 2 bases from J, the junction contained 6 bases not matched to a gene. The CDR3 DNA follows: TGTGCCAGCAGCTTAGCCGCCGGACAGGGCGCCTACGAGCAGTACTTC. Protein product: CASSLAAGQGAYEQYF.

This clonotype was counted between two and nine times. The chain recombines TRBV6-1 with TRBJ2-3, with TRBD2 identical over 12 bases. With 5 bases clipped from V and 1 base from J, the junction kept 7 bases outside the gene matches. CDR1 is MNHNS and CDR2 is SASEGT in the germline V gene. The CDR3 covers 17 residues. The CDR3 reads CASSKLAGGRGTDTQYF. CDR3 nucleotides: TGTGCCAGCAGTAAACTAGCGGGGGGCCGGGGCACAGATACGCAGTATTTT.

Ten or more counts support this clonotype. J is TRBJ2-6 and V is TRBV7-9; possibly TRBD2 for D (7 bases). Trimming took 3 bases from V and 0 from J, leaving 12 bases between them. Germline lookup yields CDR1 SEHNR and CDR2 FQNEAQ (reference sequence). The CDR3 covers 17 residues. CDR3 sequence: CASSLRGRSSGANVLTF. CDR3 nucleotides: TGTGCCAGCAGCTTGCGGGGGCGCTCCTCTGGGGCCAACGTCCTGACTTTC.

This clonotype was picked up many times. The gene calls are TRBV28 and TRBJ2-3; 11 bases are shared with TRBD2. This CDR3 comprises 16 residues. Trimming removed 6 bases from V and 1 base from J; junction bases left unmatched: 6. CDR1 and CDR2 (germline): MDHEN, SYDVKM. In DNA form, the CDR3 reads TGTGCCAGCAGCCGCATACTAGCGGGAGGCACAGATACGCAGTATTTT. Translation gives CASSRILAGGTDTQYF.

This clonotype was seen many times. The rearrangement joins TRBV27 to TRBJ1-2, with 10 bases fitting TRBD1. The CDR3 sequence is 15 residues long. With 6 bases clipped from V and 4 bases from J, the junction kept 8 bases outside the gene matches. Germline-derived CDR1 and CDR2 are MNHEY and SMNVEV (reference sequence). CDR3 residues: CASSLGQGDLYGYTF. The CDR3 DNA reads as TGTGCCAGCAGCCTTGGACAGGGGGACCTCTATGGCTACACCTTC.

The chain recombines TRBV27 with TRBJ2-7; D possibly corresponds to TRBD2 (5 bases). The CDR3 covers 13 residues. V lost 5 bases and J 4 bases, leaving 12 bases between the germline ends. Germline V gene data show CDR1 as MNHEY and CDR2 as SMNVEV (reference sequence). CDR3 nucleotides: TGTGCCAGCAGTCGCATCGCGGGTTACGAGCAGTACTTC. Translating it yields CASSRIAGYEQYF.

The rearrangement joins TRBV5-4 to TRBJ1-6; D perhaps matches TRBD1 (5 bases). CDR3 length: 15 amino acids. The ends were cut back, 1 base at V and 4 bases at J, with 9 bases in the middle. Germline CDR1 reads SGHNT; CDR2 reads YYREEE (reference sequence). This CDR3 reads CASSLTGEYNSPLHF. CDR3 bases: TGTGCCAGCAGCTTGACAGGAGAGTATAATTCACCCCTCCACTTT.

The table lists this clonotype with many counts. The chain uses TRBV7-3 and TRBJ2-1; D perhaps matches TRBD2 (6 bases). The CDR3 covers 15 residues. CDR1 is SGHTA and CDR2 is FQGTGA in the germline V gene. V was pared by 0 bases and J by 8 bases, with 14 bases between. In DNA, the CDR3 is TGTGCCAGCAGCTTAACGTGGACTACCGGGGATGAGCAGTTCTTC. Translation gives CASSLTWTTGDEQFF.

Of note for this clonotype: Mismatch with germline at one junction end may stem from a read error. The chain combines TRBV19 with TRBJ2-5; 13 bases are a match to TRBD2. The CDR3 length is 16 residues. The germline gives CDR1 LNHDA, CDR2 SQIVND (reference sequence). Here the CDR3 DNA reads TGTCCCAGTAGGCCGACTAGCGGGAGGCTTAAAGAGACCCAGTACTTC. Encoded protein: CPSRPTSGRLKETQYF. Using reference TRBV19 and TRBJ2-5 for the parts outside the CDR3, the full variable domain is DGGITQSPKYLFRKEGQNVTLSCEQNLNHDAMYWYRQDPGQGLRLIYYSQIVNDFQKGDIAEGYSVSREKKESFPLTVTSAQKNPTAFYLCPSRPTSGRLKETQYFGPGTRLLVL.

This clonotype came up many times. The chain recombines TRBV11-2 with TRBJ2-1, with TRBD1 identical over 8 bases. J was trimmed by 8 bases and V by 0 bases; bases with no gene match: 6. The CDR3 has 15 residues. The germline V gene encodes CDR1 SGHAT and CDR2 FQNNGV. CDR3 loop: CASSLEDRVDYEQFF. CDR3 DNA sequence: TGTGCCAGCAGCTTAGAGGACAGGGTTGATTATGAGCAGTTCTTC.

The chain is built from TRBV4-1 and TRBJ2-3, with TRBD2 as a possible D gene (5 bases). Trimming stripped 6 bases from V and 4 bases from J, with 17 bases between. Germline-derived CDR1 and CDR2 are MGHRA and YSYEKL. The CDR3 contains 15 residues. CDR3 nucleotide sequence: TGCGCCAGCAGTCCCTCTCCCGCGAGGGCAGATACGCAGTATTTT. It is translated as CASSPSPARADTQYF.